Each of the 21 T cell receptor beta chains below was sequenced from the same sample in a study of T cells in Graves' hyperthyroidism and ophthalmopathy. There were TCR beta CDR3 regions amplified from RNA transcripts. HTBI primers drove first-round RT-PCR of the TCR CDR3. Via MiXCR, TCRdb re-called the multiplex PCR reads, giving one row per CDR3 protein. This table has under 350,000 distinct CDR3 sequences, under 30% appearing once. Input material: blood. These receptors were taken from a man aged 35 to 55 with Graves' hyperthyroidism that later progressed to Graves' ophthalmopathy.

In this sample, this clonotype turned up many times. The gene calls are TRBV6-1 and TRBJ2-7; D gene unclear. This CDR3 region has 14 residues. Trimming cost V 3 bases and J 5 bases, with 14 bases left between them. Germline lookup yields CDR1 MNHNS and CDR2 SASEGT. The CDR3 loop reads CASSDWTAGHEQYF. CDR3 coding DNA: TGTGCCAGCAGTGATTGGACCGCCGGGCACGAGCAGTACTTC.

This clonotype was seen repeatedly, ten times or more. The rearrangement links TRBV7-3 to TRBJ2-3; TRBD1 aligns across 7 bases. The CDR3 covers 15 residues. The germline gives CDR1 SGHTA, CDR2 FQGTGA. V gave up 4 bases and J gave up 1 base; unmatched junction bases: 5. The CDR3 nucleotides read TGTGCCAGCAGCTCCACGGGACAGCGCACAGATACGCAGTATTTT. It yields the protein CASSSTGQRTDTQYF.

This clonotype was recorded many times. The rearrangement links TRBV19 to TRBJ2-7, with D perhaps TRBD1 (6 bases). CDR3 length: 15 residues. The V and J ends lost 10 bases and 0 bases respectively, with 19 bases between them. Germline V gene lookup returns CDR1 LNHDA and CDR2 SQIVND (reference sequence). CDR3 region: CATHWTVESSYEQYF. For the CDR3, the DNA is TGTGCCACCCACTGGACAGTTGAAAGCTCCTACGAGCAGTACTTC.

The sample holds many counts of this clonotype. This chain links TRBV12-3 or TRBV12-4 with TRBJ2-2, with 8 bases that match TRBD2. This CDR3 contains 14 residues. Losses at the gene ends were 7 bases for V and 5 bases for J; bases not matched to a gene: 6. CDR3 DNA: TGTGCCAGCATGCGGGGGGCGCGTACCGGGGAGCTGTTTTTT. It encodes CASMRGARTGELFF.

This clonotype has a count of ten or more. The chain has TRBV6-2 or TRBV6-3 and TRBJ2-2, with D possibly TRBD1 on 5 matching bases. Germline CDR1 is MNHEY and CDR2 is SVGEGT. The CDR3 runs 15 residues. Between the trimmed V and J ends, which lost 7 bases and 8 bases, there was a span of 20 bases. The CDR3 nucleotides read TGTGCCAGCAAGCAGGTGACAGCGTTCCGTGGGGAGCTGTTTTTT. Encoded protein: CASKQVTAFRGELFF.

This clonotype was seen at least ten times. The rearrangement uses TRBV6-1 and TRBJ1-1; D is ambiguous. Trimming pared 4 bases from V and 2 bases from J, leaving 5 bases between. The CDR3 is 12 amino acids. Germline loops: CDR1 MNHNS, CDR2 SASEGT. Here the CDR3 DNA reads TGTGCCAGCAGTGTGTCAAACACTGAAGCTTTCTTT. Amino acids: CASSVSNTEAFF.

The chain uses TRBV11-3 and TRBJ2-7; D remains ambiguous. CDR3 length equals 15 residues. V lost 2 bases, J lost 2 bases, and 13 bases lay in between. CDR1 and CDR2 from the germline V gene are SGHNT and YENEEA. This CDR3 reads CASSLMSQAAYEQYF. The CDR3 region has the DNA TGTGCCAGCAGCTTAATGAGTCAGGCAGCCTACGAGCAGTACTTC.

This clonotype was seen ten or more times. The chain carries TRBV27 and TRBJ1-1; D perhaps matches TRBD1 (5 bases). Germline assignment: CDR1 MNHEY and CDR2 SMNVEV (reference sequence). Trimming shortened V by 5 bases and J by 3 bases, and 16 bases separated the two germline ends. The CDR3 loop spans 15 amino acids. This CDR3 is CASSTPRGSDTEAFF. The CDR3 DNA is TGTGCCAGCAGTACCCCCCGGGGCTCGGACACTGAAGCTTTCTTT.

J is TRBJ1-1 and V is TRBV29-1; D is ambiguous. Germline V lookup: CDR1 SQVTM, CDR2 ANQGSEA. There are 13 residues in the CDR3. Between the trimmed V and J ends, which lost 8 bases and 2 bases, there was a span of 15 bases. CDR3 residues: CSLSRIENTEAFF. CDR3 DNA: TGCAGCCTCTCGCGGATTGAAAACACTGAAGCTTTCTTT.

This clonotype appeared many times. The chain uses TRBV14 and TRBJ1-5; D is ambiguous. Germline-derived CDR1 and CDR2 are SGHDN and FVKESK. Trimming left V 0 bases short and J 7 bases short, with 7 bases between. The CDR3 length is 13 residues. The CDR3 region is CASSQDLDQPQHF. The CDR3 bases are TGTGCCAGCAGCCAAGATCTAGACCAGCCCCAGCATTTT.

This clonotype was counted many times. The chain is built from TRBV5-1 and TRBJ1-1; D not certain. This CDR3 comprises 15 residues. Germline values: CDR1 SGHRS, CDR2 YFSETQ. V lost 4 bases and J 4 bases, leaving 17 bases between the germline ends. The CDR3 bases are TGCGCCAGCAGCGAAGACTCGGGGAGTTTCACTGAAGCTTTCTTT. Translating gives CASSEDSGSFTEAFF.

This chain connects TRBV20-1 to TRBJ2-5; perhaps TRBD2 as D (6 bases). V dropped 6 bases and J dropped 3 bases, with 11 bases sitting between them. Per the germline V gene, CDR1 is DFQATT and CDR2 is SNEGSKA (reference sequence). The CDR3 totals 12 residues. In DNA, the CDR3 is TGCAGTGCCCGACTAGTAGAAGAGACCCAGTACTTC. It codes for CSARLVEETQYF.

The chain has TRBV11-2 and TRBJ2-7; no definite D call. Trimming shortened V by 1 base and J by 0 bases, and 10 bases separated the two germline ends. The V gene's germline CDR1 is SGHAT and CDR2 FQNNGV. The CDR3 is 15 residues long. For the CDR3, the DNA is TGTGCCAGCAGCTTAGTCCAGGAAAGCTCCTACGAGCAGTACTTC. This encodes CASSLVQESSYEQYF.

J is TRBJ2-7 and V is TRBV29-1; TRBD1 or TRBD2 may be the D gene (5 bases each). In germline, CDR1 is SQVTM, CDR2 ANQGSEA. The germline V and J ends were trimmed by 6 bases and 4 bases, with 13 bases remaining between them. The CDR3 is 12 amino acids. The CDR3 protein is CSVGTVGYEQYF. The CDR3, as DNA: TGCAGCGTAGGGACGGTAGGATACGAGCAGTACTTC.

V is TRBV12-3 or TRBV12-4 and J is TRBJ2-5; D is possibly TRBD2 (6 bases). The CDR3 runs 13 residues. Deletions cut 7 bases from V and 4 bases from J, with 13 bases between. The DNA for the CDR3 is TGTGCCAGCAACGGAAGGGGAGGAGAGACCCAGTACTTC. It codes for CASNGRGGETQYF.

The V gene is TRBV6-1, the J gene TRBJ1-2, with a tentative D call TRBD1 (5 bases). The CDR3 is 12 amino acids. Per the germline V gene, CDR1 is MNHNS and CDR2 is SASEGT. V lost 4 bases and J lost 7, with 10 bases in between. CDR3 sequence reads: CASSGGQRGYTF. The CDR3 DNA sequence: TGTGCCAGCAGTGGGGGCCAGCGTGGCTACACCTTC.

This clonotype occurred many times. The chain joins TRBV10-3 to TRBJ2-7; TRBD2 matches at 9 bases. CDR3 length: 15 amino acids. Unmatched junction bases numbered 8, after V lost 4 bases and J lost 4 bases. Per germline, CDR1 ENHRY and CDR2 SYGVKD. DNA for the CDR3: TGTGCCATCAGTGTGCGGGGCGGGAGGGCTTACGAGCAGTACTTC. This sequence encodes CAISVRGGRAYEQYF.

This clonotype was recorded many times. The J gene is TRBJ2-7, the V gene TRBV5-1, with unresolved D. V lost 4 bases to trimming and J lost 5 bases, with 7 bases between them. The CDR3 length is 11 residues. CDR1 SGHRS and CDR2 YFSETQ come from the germline V gene. The CDR3 DNA follows: TGCGCCAGCAGCCAGTTCGACGAGCAGTACTTC. Its translation is CASSQFDEQYF.

The V gene is TRBV12-3 or TRBV12-4, the J gene TRBJ2-7; D is undetermined. The CDR3 extends over 13 amino acids. The V gene lost 3 bases and the J gene lost 1 base, with 7 bases spanning the gap. The CDR3, as DNA: TGTGCCAGCAGTTTGACACAGTCCTACGAGCAGTACTTC. Protein sequence: CASSLTQSYEQYF.

The table lists this clonotype with many counts. The rearrangement uses TRBV28 and TRBJ1-1; possibly TRBD1 for D (6 bases). Per the germline V gene, CDR1 is MDHEN and CDR2 is SYDVKM. The germline V and J ends were trimmed by 4 bases and 0 bases, with 18 bases remaining between them. The CDR3 is made up of 17 amino acids. The CDR3 sequence: CASSWGRGMGMNTEAFF. In DNA form, the CDR3 reads TGTGCCAGCAGTTGGGGCAGGGGAATGGGGATGAACACTGAAGCTTTCTTT.

The CDR3 sequence is CASSPERGETQYF. Written as DNA, the CDR3 is TGTGCCAGCAGTCCAGAACGCGGAGAGACCCAGTACTTC. This rearrangement joins TRBV12-3 or TRBV12-4 to TRBJ2-5, with D uncertain. The CDR3 contains 13 residues. The germline V and J ends were trimmed by 5 bases and 4 bases, with 11 bases remaining between them.